Following are 27 T cell receptor beta chains from one sample sequenced in a study of OX40 agonist ivuxolimab in advanced cancers. Libraries were prepared by immunoSEQ multiplex PCR; TCRdb keeps only in-frame clonotypes and omits some of them. In the table there are 45,000 or so clones, roughly 88% of which are singletons. The input for sequencing was CD4+ or CD8+ T cells sorted from blood, taken in a trial of the OX40 agonist ivuxolimab. Receptors were obtained from an adult with an advanced solid tumor such as melanoma, head and neck, liver or kidney cancer.

This clone appeared once. The rearrangement links TRBV7-6 to TRBJ2-7; weak D call: TRBD1 (6 bases). Germline V gives CDR1 SGHVS, CDR2 FNYEAQ. CDR3 length: 13 amino acids. V lost 3 bases, J lost 3 bases, and 9 bases lay in between. The CDR3 DNA reads TGTGCCAGCAGCTTGTCGGACAGCTACGAGCAGTACTTC. This encodes CASSLSDSYEQYF.

This chain uses TRBV7-3 with TRBJ2-5, with D perhaps TRBD2 (5 bases). CDR3 length: 15 residues. The V and J ends lost 6 bases and 2 bases respectively, with 16 bases between them. Germline V gene sequence: CDR1 SGHTA, CDR2 FQGTGA. CDR3 in DNA: TGTGCCAGCAGTCAACGGGGAACCCCACAAGAGACCCAGTACTTC. This translates into CASSQRGTPQETQYF.

This chain uses TRBV27 with TRBJ1-1; 7 bases match TRBD1. With 6 bases clipped from V and 1 base from J, the junction kept 5 bases outside the gene matches. The CDR3 spans 14 residues. Germline V gene data show CDR1 as MNHEY and CDR2 as SMNVEV (reference sequence). CDR3 residues: CASRRGDRNTEAFF. The CDR3 DNA sequence: TGTGCCAGCAGACGGGGGGACAGGAACACTGAAGCTTTCTTT.

The chain uses TRBV4-3 and TRBJ2-3; TRBD2 aligns across 10 bases. Germline CDR1 LGHNA, CDR2 YSLEER. V dropped 1 base and J dropped 3; count of bases not matched to a gene: 4. This CDR3 has 16 residues. The CDR3 DNA sequence: TGCGCCAGCAGCCAAGGCGGAGCGGGGGGGACAGATACGCAGTATTTT. It yields the protein CASSQGGAGGTDTQYF.

J is TRBJ1-2 and V is TRBV4-1; 7 positions match TRBD1. The germline V gene encodes CDR1 MGHRA and CDR2 YSYEKL. V shed 1 base, J shed 6 bases, and the junction held 2 bases outside the gene matches. The CDR3 loop spans 13 amino acids. The CDR3 here is CASSQAGGNGYTF. In DNA, the CDR3 is TGCGCCAGCAGCCAAGCAGGGGGTAATGGCTACACCTTC.

CDR3 sequence: CASSLGLQEAFF. CDR3 nucleotide sequence: TGTGCCAGCAGCTTGGGCCTTCAGGAGGCTTTCTTT. This rearrangement joins TRBV5-6 to TRBJ1-1, with D hard to call. V lost 0 bases and J lost 11, with 11 bases in between. The length of the CDR3 is 12 residues. Germline loops: CDR1 SGHDT, CDR2 YYEEEE.

The chain joins TRBV4-1 to TRBJ2-7, with 12 bases fitting TRBD1. Trimming removed 0 bases from V and 4 bases from J; junction bases left unmatched: 1. Germline CDR1 reads MGHRA; CDR2 reads YSYEKL. This CDR3 region has 15 residues. The CDR3 loop is CASSQEGQGAYEQYF. Here the CDR3 DNA reads TGCGCCAGCAGCCAAGAGGGACAGGGGGCTTACGAGCAGTACTTC.

In its sample, this clone was seen once. This chain joins TRBV5-4 and TRBJ1-2; maybe TRBD1 (6 bases). The germline CDR1 and CDR2 sequences are SGHNT and YYREEE (reference sequence). V was pared by 1 base and J by 8 bases, with 18 bases between. The CDR3 has 15 amino acids. The DNA of the CDR3 is TGTGCCAGCAGCTTGTCAGCAACAGGGCAGCGCGGCTACACCTTC. Amino acid sequence: CASSLSATGQRGYTF.

A few counts support this clone. The identical CDR3 is also encoded by other nucleotide sequences in the sample. The V gene is TRBV2, the J gene TRBJ2-3; 10 nucleotides match TRBD1. This CDR3 is 16 amino acids long. CDR1 is SNHLY, CDR2 FYNNEI, per germline. J lost 4 bases, V lost 6 bases, and 10 bases had no gene match. CDR3 protein: CASRPAGTGDSDTQYF. CDR3 nucleotide sequence: TGTGCCAGCAGACCCGCCGGGACAGGGGATTCAGATACGCAGTATTTT.

J is TRBJ2-1 and V is TRBV25-1; D gene unclear. The CDR3 extends over 14 amino acids. The ends were cut back, 2 bases at V and 2 bases at J, with 7 bases in the middle. Germline V gives CDR1 MGHDK, CDR2 SYGVNS. The CDR3 region has the DNA TGTGCCAGCAGTGAAGATCCGACCTACAATGAGCAGTTCTTC. It translates to CASSEDPTYNEQFF.

As for this clone: One end of the junction varies from germline; a read error may be responsible. The V gene is TRBV7-9, the J gene TRBJ1-1, with TRBD1 identical over 7 bases. The CDR3 is 15 amino acids. Germline-derived CDR1 and CDR2 are SEHNR and FQNEAQ (reference sequence). CDR3 sequence: CASSQDMLGGYEAFF. The DNA of the CDR3 is TGCGCCAGCAGCCAGGACATGTTAGGGGGCTATGAAGCTTTCTTT.

The genes are TRBV5-1 and TRBJ2-1; D is unclear. From germline, CDR1 is SGHRS and CDR2 YFSETQ. V lost 0 bases to trimming and J lost 5 bases, with 6 bases between them. This CDR3 comprises 13 residues. The CDR3 is CASSLEADNEQFF. The CDR3 coding sequence is TGCGCCAGCAGCTTGGAGGCGGACAATGAGCAGTTCTTC.

The count of this clone is one. CDR3: CASTNYEQYV. The CDR3 nucleotides are TGTGCCAGCACTAACTACGAGCAGTACGTC. This chain connects TRBV6-1 to TRBJ2-7, with unresolved D. The CDR3 is 10 amino acids. V gave up 7 bases and J gave up 3 bases, with 4 bases separating them. Per germline, CDR1 MNHNS and CDR2 SASEGT.

The chain links TRBV7-6 to TRBJ2-5; no clear D. The germline CDR1 and CDR2 sequences are SGHVS and FNYEAQ. V was cut by 1 base and J by 3 bases, with 15 bases left in between. CDR3 size: 16 residues. The CDR3 nucleotides read TGTGCCAGCAGCTTAGAGTTAGGGTTGGGGAAAGAGACCCAGTACTTC. It specifies CASSLELGLGKETQYF.

The CDR3 spells CASSESLTGNTYEQYV. DNA for the CDR3: TGTGCCAGCAGTGAAAGTTTAACAGGTAATACCTACGAGCAGTACGTC. The genes are TRBV2 and TRBJ2-7, with TRBD1 as a possible D gene (5 bases). Trimming took off 2 bases at V and 2 bases at J, with 16 bases between the two ends. Germline lookup yields CDR1 SNHLY and CDR2 FYNNEI. CDR3 length: 16 residues.

The chain couples TRBV9 to TRBJ1-5; D call uncertain. V shed 2 bases and J shed 5 bases, with 8 bases lying between them. Germline CDR1 and CDR2: SGDLS and YYNGEE. This CDR3 comprises 13 residues. DNA of the CDR3: TGTGCCAGCAGCGTTGGGCACGATCAGCCCCAGCATTTT. Protein sequence: CASSVGHDQPQHF.

The chain couples TRBV4-1 to TRBJ2-7; D is possibly TRBD1 (6 bases). The germline CDR1 and CDR2 sequences are MGHRA and YSYEKL. This CDR3 has 15 residues. V dropped 0 bases and J dropped 3 bases, with 12 bases sitting between them. CDR3 in amino acids: CASSQDSQGIYEQYF. The CDR3 DNA sequence: TGCGCCAGCAGCCAAGACTCACAGGGTATCTACGAGCAGTACTTC.

The rearrangement links TRBV20-1 to TRBJ2-7; weak D call: TRBD1 (6 bases). The CDR3 sequence is 11 residues long. V lost 2 bases and J 5 bases, leaving 7 bases between the germline ends. Germline V gene sequence: CDR1 DFQATT, CDR2 SNEGSKA (reference sequence). This CDR3 is CSARSGDEQYF. In nucleotides, the CDR3 is TGCAGTGCTAGATCAGGGGACGAGCAGTACTTC.

The gene calls are TRBV28 and TRBJ2-5; 8 positions match TRBD2. The V and J ends lost 4 bases and 5 bases, in that order; junction bases with no gene match: 15. Germline V CDR1 and CDR2: MDHEN, SYDVKM. The CDR3 extends over 17 amino acids. CDR3 sequence reads: CASSSPKHGGGQETQYF. In nucleotides, the CDR3 is TGTGCCAGCAGTTCCCCCAAACACGGGGGGGGCCAGGAGACCCAGTACTTC.

V usage is TRBV11-3 and J usage is TRBJ2-5; D perhaps matches TRBD2 (6 bases). The CDR3 covers 15 residues. Germline V gives CDR1 SGHNT, CDR2 YENEEA. The V gene lost 0 bases and the J gene lost 2 bases, with 10 bases spanning the gap. The CDR3 sequence: CASSLDSGGQETQYF. The CDR3 coding sequence is TGTGCCAGCAGCTTAGATTCCGGAGGGCAAGAGACCCAGTACTTC. Using reference TRBV11-3 and TRBJ2-5 for the parts outside the CDR3, the full variable domain is EAGVVQSPRYKIIEKKQPVAFWCNPISGHNTLYWYLQNLGQGPELLIRYENEEAVDDSQLPKDRFSAERLKGVDSTLKIQPAELGDSAVYLCASSLDSGGQETQYFGPGTRLLVL.

The V gene is TRBV28, the J gene TRBJ1-2, with TRBD1 as a possible D gene (6 bases). V lost 6 bases and J 6 bases, leaving 20 bases between the germline ends. Germline V gene data show CDR1 as MDHEN and CDR2 as SYDVKM. The length of the CDR3 is 15 residues. The CDR3 reads CASSVGYDRRDGYTF. The CDR3 DNA follows: TGTGCCAGCAGCGTGGGTTATGACAGGAGAGATGGCTACACCTTC.

In its sample, this clone was seen a few times. The rearrangement uses TRBV5-4 and TRBJ2-2; a possible D gene is TRBD1 (7 bases). The CDR3 runs to 15 residues. The V gene lost 2 bases and the J gene lost 3 bases, with 11 bases spanning the gap. Per germline, CDR1 SGHNT and CDR2 YYREEE (reference sequence). Here the CDR3 reads CASSFAGGYTGELFF. The DNA for the CDR3 is TGTGCCAGCAGCTTCGCAGGGGGGTACACCGGGGAGCTGTTTTTT.

The chain recombines TRBV5-5 with TRBJ2-7; weak D call: TRBD2 (6 bases). This CDR3 spans 12 amino acids. V was shortened by 2 bases and J by 7 bases, with 10 bases between the two germline ends. CDR1 SGHKS and CDR2 YYEKEE come from the germline V gene (reference sequence). In nucleotides, the CDR3 is TGTGCCAGCAGCTTAGAAGGGAGGGAGCAGTACTTC. It translates to CASSLEGREQYF. The variable domain in full, with the rest retrieved from reference TRBV5-5 and TRBJ2-7, is DAGVTQSPTHLIKTRGQQVTLRCSPISGHKSVSWYQQVLGQGPQFIFQYYEKEERGRGNFPDRFSARQFPNYSSELNVNALLLGDSALYLCASSLEGREQYFGPGTRLTVT.

This chain joins TRBV2 and TRBJ2-1; TRBD1 aligns across 9 bases. The length of the CDR3 is 14 residues. Trimming took 6 bases from V and 6 from J; bases not matched to a gene: 6. Germline CDR1 SNHLY, CDR2 FYNNEI. The CDR3 bases are TGTGCCAGCAGCCCGGGACAGGGATTCAATGAGCAGTTCTTC. Its protein is CASSPGQGFNEQFF.

CDR3 sequence (DNA): TGTGCCAGCAGCTCTACAGTACGCGGCGAGCAGTACGTC. It encodes CASSSTVRGEQYV. This chain links TRBV5-8 with TRBJ2-7, with unresolved D. Germline V CDR1 and CDR2: SGHTS, YDEGEE. This CDR3 spans 13 amino acids. V was clipped by 3 bases and J by 6 bases, with 13 bases between them.

The CDR3 coding sequence is TGTGCCAGCAGTACCCTTGAAGGGGGCACCTACGAGCAGTACTTC. Translating it yields CASSTLEGGTYEQYF. This chain joins TRBV7-9 and TRBJ2-7; TRBD1 matches 7 bases. Germline V lookup: CDR1 SEHNR, CDR2 FQNEAQ (reference sequence). The CDR3 consists of 15 residues. J gave up 2 bases and V 6 bases, and 10 bases lay outside the gene matches.

The genes are TRBV19 and TRBJ1-4, with D uncertain. The germline V gene encodes CDR1 LNHDA and CDR2 SQIVND (reference sequence). Trimming left V 4 bases short and J 7 bases short, with 13 bases between. CDR3 length equals 14 residues. CDR3 residues: CASSTGVGVEKLFF. CDR3 sequence (DNA): TGTGCCAGTAGTACGGGAGTAGGCGTTGAAAAACTGTTTTTT.